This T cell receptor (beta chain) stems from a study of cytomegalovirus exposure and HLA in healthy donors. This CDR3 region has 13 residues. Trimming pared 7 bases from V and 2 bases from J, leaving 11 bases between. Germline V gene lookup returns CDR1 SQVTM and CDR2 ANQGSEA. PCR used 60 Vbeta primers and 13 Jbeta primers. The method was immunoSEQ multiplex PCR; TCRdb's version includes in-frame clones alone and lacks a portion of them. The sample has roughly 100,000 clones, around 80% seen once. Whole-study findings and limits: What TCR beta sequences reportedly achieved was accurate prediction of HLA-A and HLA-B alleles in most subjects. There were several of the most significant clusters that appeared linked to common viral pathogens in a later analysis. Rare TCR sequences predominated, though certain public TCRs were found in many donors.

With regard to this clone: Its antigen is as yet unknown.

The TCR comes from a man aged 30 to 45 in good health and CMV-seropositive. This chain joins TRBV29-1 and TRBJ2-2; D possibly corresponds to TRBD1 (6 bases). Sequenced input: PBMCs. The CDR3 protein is CSASGANTGELFF. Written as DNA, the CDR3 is TGCAGCGCCTCAGGGGCAAACACCGGGGAGCTGTTTTTT.